A selection of T cell receptor beta chains follows, all from one sample in a study of shared clonotypes between healthy human individuals. The table came from immunoSEQ multiplex PCR; TCRdb's copy has only in-frame clones and leaves some out. This repertoire shows about 2.5 million clones, roughly 90% found once; its top ten account for 0.3% to 0.4%. Specimen: naive CD4+ T cells from PBMCs. These receptors all come from a man aged 18 to 29 in good health. Some clones in this sample may be carry-over from other donors' samples. CDR3s leave out the opening cysteine and the closing phenylalanine or tryptophan. Not every row has a clone size; where given, it reads once, few, many or a size class.

TRBJ2-3	NA	TRBV28	ASKTGGTDSDTQY
TRBJ2-1	NA	TRBV2	ASSVSGNEQF
TRBJ2-1	NA	TRBV19	ASHTRSSSYNEQF
TRBJ1-6	NA	TRBV25-1	ASTFGGSGSPLH
TRBJ2-1	NA	TRBV5-1	ASSLLLQNAYNEQF
TRBJ2-6	NA	TRBV28	ASRGQSSGANVLT
TRBJ2-3	NA	TRBV19	ASSPDRLTDTQY
TRBJ2-1	NA	TRBV7-3	ASSFGGDYNEQF
TRBJ2-6	NA	TRBV7-8	ASSPLPRGPEPFSGANVLT
TRBJ1-3	NA	TRBV7-3	ASSLTGGPGATIY
TRBJ1-1	few	TRBV6-5	ASSRGRGVEAF
TRBJ2-7	NA	TRBV7-3	ASSSGGQGTEQY
TRBJ1-2	NA	TRBV30	AWSVLAVNYGYT
TRBJ1-5	once	TRBV10-3	AISTGQGGNQPQH
TRBJ1-1	NA	TRBV19	ASSTRQGSGTEAF
TRBJ2-1	NA	TRBV5-3	ARSLATFLAGGVNEQF
TRBJ1-1	NA	TRBV13	ASSLGTLGGAYEAF
TRBJ2-3	NA	TRBV7-9	ASSFGSGTDTQY
TRBJ1-1	NA	TRBV15	ATSRADRGRGTEAF
TRBJ2-7	once	TRBV28	ATTRGGIPHEQY
TRBJ2-3	NA	TRBV28	ASSSGAPKTQY
TRBJ2-3	NA	TRBV5-1	ASSSRLAGEVDTQY
TRBJ2-3	NA	TRBV28	ASSLSGLAGGVDTQY
TRBJ1-2	NA	TRBV6-5	ASRRRDGAEGYT
TRBJ2-2	NA	TRBV9	ASSEPKGELF